What follows are 16 T cell receptor beta chains derived from one specimen sequenced in a study of blood T cell repertoires in COVID-19. Only in-frame clones appear in the TCRdb table, and some are missing; sequencing was by immunoSEQ multiplex PCR. The sample records over 100,000 clones, roughly 89% being singletons. The sequenced sample was peripheral blood. The receptors were sampled from a man in his 60s with COVID-19, enrolled during active disease.

The V gene is TRBV4-3, the J gene TRBJ1-1; no reliable D call. Germline loops: CDR1 LGHNA, CDR2 YSLEER. This CDR3 contains 14 residues. V shed 0 bases and J shed 0 bases, with 5 bases lying between them. CDR3 DNA sequence: TGCGCCAGCAGCCAAGAACACATGAACACTGAAGCTTTCTTT. Its protein is CASSQEHMNTEAFF.

This clone was counted between two and nine times. J is TRBJ1-1 and V is TRBV7-6; tentative D call: TRBD1 (6 bases). The germline CDR1 and CDR2 sequences are SGHVS and FNYEAQ. Trimming shortened V by 3 bases and J by 6 bases, and 14 bases separated the two germline ends. The CDR3 totals 14 residues. The CDR3 here is CASSFTDSHPEAFF. CDR3 in DNA: TGTGCCAGCAGCTTTACGGACAGCCACCCTGAAGCTTTCTTT. The full variable domain, in which reference TRBV7-6 and TRBJ1-1 provide the parts outside the CDR3, is GAGVSQSPRYKVTKRGQDVALRCDPISGHVSLYWYRQALGQGPEFLTYFNYEAQQDKSGLPNDRFSAERPEGSISTLTIQRTEQRDSAMYRCASSFTDSHPEAFFGQGTRLTVV.

The rearrangement uses TRBV5-1 and TRBJ1-4, with D hard to call. This CDR3 is built from 13 residues. CDR1 is SGHRS, CDR2 YFSETQ, per germline. V shed 0 bases and J shed 4 bases, with 4 bases lying between them. The DNA for the CDR3 is TGCGCCAGCAGCTTGGGGCTTAATGAAAAACTGTTTTTT. Protein: CASSLGLNEKLFF.

The chain employs TRBV7-8 and TRBJ2-5; D is possibly TRBD1 (5 bases). CDR1 is SGHVS, CDR2 FQNEAQ, per germline. This CDR3 has 15 residues. The V end lost 3 bases, the J end lost 5 bases, and 16 bases lay between the germline ends. The CDR3 DNA reads as TGTGCCAGCAGCTTGGACATGACCGAACGGGAGACCCAGTACTTC. Amino acid sequence: CASSLDMTERETQYF.

V gene TRBV5-5 combines with J gene TRBJ1-3, with D perhaps TRBD1 (6 bases). The CDR3 length is 18 residues. Germline loops: CDR1 SGHKS, CDR2 YYEKEE (reference sequence). V lost 0 bases, J lost 1 base, and 17 bases lay in between. Here the CDR3 reads CASSLGVSGDHSGNTIYF. In nucleotides, the CDR3 is TGTGCCAGCAGCTTGGGGGTTTCAGGGGACCATTCTGGAAACACCATATATTTT.

The CDR3 DNA is TGCGCCAGCAGCGTGCGGGGCTTCGGGTATGGCTACACCTTC. Residues: CASSVRGFGYGYTF. The chain carries TRBV5-1 and TRBJ1-2; D may be TRBD1 (5 bases). Germline V gene lookup returns CDR1 SGHRS and CDR2 YFSETQ. V was clipped by 4 bases and J by 5 bases, with 15 bases between them. The CDR3 extends over 14 amino acids.

V is TRBV20-1 and J is TRBJ2-5; D gene unclear. CDR3 length: 11 amino acids. Trimming took off 3 bases at V and 5 bases at J, with 7 bases between the two ends. Germline CDR1 and CDR2: DFQATT and SNEGSKA (reference sequence). The CDR3 region has the DNA TGCAGTGCTAGTTCCGGGGAGACCCAGTACTTC. It is translated as CSASSGETQYF.

The chain combines TRBV7-7 with TRBJ2-2; 7 nucleotides agree with TRBD1. V shed 5 bases and J 3 bases; nucleotides not matched to a gene: 6. Germline CDR1 SSHAT, CDR2 FNYEAQ (reference sequence). This CDR3 contains 15 residues. The CDR3 loop is CASSPDRVYTGELFF. The CDR3 nucleotides are TGTGCCAGCAGCCCTGACAGGGTGTACACCGGGGAGCTGTTTTTT. The variable domain in full, with the rest retrieved from reference TRBV7-7 and TRBJ2-2, is GAGVSQSPRYKVTKRGQDVTLRCDPISSHATLYWYQQALGQGPEFLTYFNYEAQPDKSGLPSDRFSAERPEGSISTLTIQRTEQRDSAMYRCASSPDRVYTGELFFGEGSRLTVL.

The rearrangement joins TRBV6-5 to TRBJ1-6; D is undetermined. The CDR3 sequence is 15 residues long. Germline-derived CDR1 and CDR2 are MNHEY and SVGAGI. The V end was cut by 0 bases, the J end by 6 bases, with 9 bases between. DNA for the CDR3: TGTGCCAGCAGTTACTCGTGGCAGTCTAATTCACCCCTCCACTTT. It translates to CASSYSWQSNSPLHF.

The rearrangement uses TRBV14 and TRBJ1-1; 8 nucleotides align to TRBD1. With V trimmed by 4 bases and J by 2 bases, 3 bases remained unmatched. The CDR3 loop spans 14 amino acids. Per germline, CDR1 SGHDN and CDR2 FVKESK. As DNA, the CDR3 is TGTGCCAGCAGCCCCCAGGGGGCAAACACTGAAGCTTTCTTT. Translating gives CASSPQGANTEAFF.

The rearrangement joins TRBV28 to TRBJ1-1, with unresolved D. Per the germline V gene, CDR1 is MDHEN and CDR2 is SYDVKM. This CDR3 is 13 amino acids long. With 6 bases removed from V and 8 bases from J, the gap between germline ends came to 16 bases. The CDR3 DNA follows: TGTGCCAGCAGCCCCCATGGAGACCCAGAAGCTTTCTTT. This translates into CASSPHGDPEAFF.

A word on this clone: Other DNA sequences in the same sample also yield this CDR3. This chain links TRBV5-1 with TRBJ2-3; 9 bases map to TRBD1. Germline V lookup: CDR1 SGHRS, CDR2 YFSETQ. There are 15 residues in the CDR3. The junction had 3 bases not matched to a gene; V was cut back by 3 bases and J by 1 base. CDR3 loop: CASSSGQGGTDTQYF. The CDR3 DNA sequence: TGCGCCAGCAGCTCGGGACAGGGAGGCACAGATACGCAGTATTTT.

The V call is TRBV3-1 (or the pseudogene TRBV3-2), the J call TRBJ1-2, with no clear D. The CDR3 runs 14 residues. The V and J ends lost 1 base and 1 base respectively, with 7 bases between them. Germline values: CDR1 LGHDT, CDR2 YNNKEL (reference sequence). The CDR3 is CASSQVEGNYGYTF. The CDR3 coding sequence is TGTGCCAGCAGCCAAGTCGAGGGTAACTATGGCTACACCTTC.

The chain recombines TRBV30 with TRBJ1-1; 8 bases align to TRBD1. Germline lookup yields CDR1 GTSNPN and CDR2 SVGIG (reference sequence). The CDR3 has 14 residues. Unmatched junction bases numbered 14, after V lost 3 bases and J lost 11 bases. The CDR3 region has the DNA TGTGCCTGGAGGAGCATAGGGGCAGGGGGCGGTGCTTTCTTT. It specifies CAWRSIGAGGGAFF.

The chain has TRBV18 and TRBJ1-2; D not certain. Looked up from germline, CDR1 is KGHSH and CDR2 is LQKENI. The CDR3 extends over 12 amino acids. V dropped 3 bases and J dropped 8 bases, with 10 bases sitting between them. The CDR3 spells CASSPYLEGYTF. In DNA, the CDR3 is TGTGCCAGCTCACCCTACCTAGAGGGCTACACCTTC.

The V call is TRBV7-8, the J call TRBJ2-1, with D perhaps matching TRBD2 (5 bases). Trimming removed 5 bases at V and 1 base at J, with 15 bases between. The length of the CDR3 is 16 residues. CDR1 is SGHVS, CDR2 FQNEAQ, per germline. As DNA, the CDR3 is TGTGCCAGCAGCCTCGGACTTAGCCAATCCTACAATGAGCAGTTCTTC. Translation gives CASSLGLSQSYNEQFF.